The source of this T cell receptor (beta chain) is a study of spatial heterogeneity in lung cancer. Study background: PBMC samples from follow-up, when available, were sequenced at a median of roughly two years post-resection. Alpha-chain detections were consistently fewer than beta-chain detections among the sequences. Raw reads showed each unique TCR and UMI combination turning up more than ten times on average.

Unique molecular identifiers tagged every individual TCR cDNA molecule. TCRdb reanalysed the 5' RACE reads using MiXCR and keeps one entry per CDR3 protein. The profile shows about 25,000 distinct CDR3 sequences, under 7% of them singletons. This clonotype was picked up many times. Time point described: blood at routine non-recurrence follow-up after resection. Whole RNA, which was extracted from tumor, nontumor lung tissue or frozen PBMC, was sequenced without any cell sorting. V was pared by 7 bases and J by 6 bases, with 20 bases between. The CDR3 covers 15 residues. Germline V gene data show CDR1 as LGHNA and CDR2 as YSLEER.

The origin of this receptor is a male donor with early-stage non-small cell lung cancer. This material consisted of PBMCs, taken at follow-up. The chain is built from TRBV4-3 and TRBJ2-3; no firm D call. The CDR3 loop reads CASTLGLGSGDTQYF. The CDR3 bases are TGCGCCAGCACCCTGGGGTTAGGGTCCGGTGATACGCAGTATTTT.